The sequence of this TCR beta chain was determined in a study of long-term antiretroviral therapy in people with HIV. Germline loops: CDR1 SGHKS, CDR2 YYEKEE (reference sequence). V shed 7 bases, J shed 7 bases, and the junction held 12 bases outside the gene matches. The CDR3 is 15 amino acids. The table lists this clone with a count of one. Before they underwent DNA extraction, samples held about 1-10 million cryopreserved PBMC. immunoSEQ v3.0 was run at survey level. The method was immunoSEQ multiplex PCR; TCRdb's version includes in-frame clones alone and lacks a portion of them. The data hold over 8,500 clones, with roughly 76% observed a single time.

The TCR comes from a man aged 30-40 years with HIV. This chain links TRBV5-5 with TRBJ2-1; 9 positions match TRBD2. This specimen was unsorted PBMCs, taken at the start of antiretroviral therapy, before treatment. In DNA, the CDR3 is TGTGCCAGCTCAAACTGGGGGCTAGCGGGAAATGAGCAGTTCTTC. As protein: CASSNWGLAGNEQFF.